These T cell receptor beta chains were read from a single sample in a study of a mutant IDH1 vaccine in newly diagnosed glioma. Assay: immunoSEQ multiplex PCR; the TCRdb copy retains only in-frame clones and omits some. The table shows more than 25,000 clones, with about 76% occurring only once. The antigens of these receptors remain unknown. The sequences come from PBMCs, collected from a glioma patient whose treatment included an IDH1 peptide vaccine. These receptors all come from a man aged 35 to 55 with glioma. CDR3s include the opening cysteine and the closing phenylalanine or tryptophan. The order of the fields is V gene, J gene, D gene, clone size, CDR3 DNA, CDR3 protein. A D gene is named only where the DNA matches it firmly. Some rows mark clone size as missing; the rest say once, few, many or name a class of expanded clone.

>TRBV6-5|TRBJ1-2|TRBD1|NA
TGTGCCAGCAGAGCCGGGACAGGGGAGGGTGGCTACACCTTC
CASRAGTGEGGYTF
>TRBV19|TRBJ1-6|NA|NA
TGTGCCAGTCGAACGATGCACGGCGGAGATTCACCCCTCCACTTT
CASRTMHGGDSPLHF
>TRBV10-1|TRBJ1-1|NA|NA
TGCGCCACGAGGATTAACCGGAACACTGAAGCTTTCTTT
CATRINRNTEAFF
>TRBV6-1|TRBJ1-5|NA|NA
TGTGCCAGCGGGCACCCAGGGAATCAGCCCCAGCATTTT
CASGHPGNQPQHF
>TRBV9|TRBJ1-2|NA|once
TGTGCCAGCAGCGTAGACGTGGGGGGAAGTGGCTACACCTTC
CASSVDVGGSGYTF
>TRBV7-2|TRBJ2-3|NA|few
TGTGCCAGCAGCTTAGAGACAGCAACAGATACGCAGTATTTT
CASSLETATDTQYF
>TRBV6-5|TRBJ2-1|NA|NA
TGTGCCAGCAGTTACTCGATGACACCCACGAGCAATGAGCAGTTCTTC
CASSYSMTPTSNEQFF
>TRBV6-1|TRBJ2-7|NA|NA
TGTGCCAGCAGTGAAGGTAGCCCAACCCTCGAGCAGTACTTC
CASSEGSPTLEQYF
>TRBV27|TRBJ2-7|NA|NA
TGTGCCAGCAGTTTGGCAGGGCCCTACGAGCAGTACTTC
CASSLAGPYEQYF
>TRBV11-2|TRBJ2-2|NA|NA
TGTGCCAGCAGCTACTGGGGGAACACCGGGGAGCTGTTTTTT
CASSYWGNTGELFF
>TRBV7-9|TRBJ2-2|TRBD2|few
TGTGCCAGCAGCCCTAGAGCGGGAACCGGGGAGCTGTTTTTT
CASSPRAGTGELFF
>TRBV5-1|TRBJ2-1|NA|NA
TGCGCCAGCAGCTCGAACAGGGTCTATGAGCAGTTCTTC
CASSSNRVYEQFF
>TRBV6-1|TRBJ2-5|TRBD1|NA
TGTGCCAGCAGTGAAAGGGACAGGGAAGAGACCCAGTACTTC
CASSERDREETQYF
>TRBV6-6|TRBJ1-1|NA|NA
TGTGCCAGCAGTTACCCGGGATATAACACTGAAGCTTTCTTT
CASSYPGYNTEAFF
>TRBV7-2|TRBJ2-3|TRBD1|NA
TGTGCCAGCAGCTTCTCCGGGACAGGGGGCACAGATACGCAGTATTTT
CASSFSGTGGTDTQYF
>TRBV5-1|TRBJ1-3|NA|few
TGCGCCAGCAGCACCGGCGCCGGGGGCTCTGGAAACACCATATATTTT
CASSTGAGGSGNTIYF
>TRBV5-1|TRBJ2-3|TRBD2|once
TGCGCCAGCAGCTTGGCCTCTAGTACTAGCGGGAGGGCCGGAGGCACAGATACGCAGTATTTT
CASSLASSTSGRAGGTDTQYF
>TRBV7-8|TRBJ2-3|TRBD1|NA
TGTGCCAGCAGCCCCTATAGCCCGCAGGGGGCTTCAGATACGCAGTATTTT
CASSPYSPQGASDTQYF
>TRBV19|TRBJ2-4|NA|few
TGTGCCAGTAGCGAGGCGGCAGGGCTTATTCAGTACTTC
CASSEAAGLIQYF
>TRBV19|TRBJ2-3|NA|once
TGTGCCAGTAGTATAGCTGGGGGTCCCAGCACAGATACGCAGTATTTT
CASSIAGGPSTDTQYF
>TRBV28|TRBJ2-2|TRBD2|NA
TGTGCCAGCAGAAAGCGGGGTCACACCGGGGAGCTGTTTTTT
CASRKRGHTGELFF
>TRBV19|TRBJ1-1|NA|NA
TGTGCCAGTAGTATATTTACAGGGCGGGGTATCTCGACTGAAGCTTTCTTT
CASSIFTGRGISTEAFF
>TRBV10-1|TRBJ1-5|NA|few
TGCGCCAGCAGTGTGTCTTCGAATCAGCCCCAGCATTTT
CASSVSSNQPQHF
>TRBV5-4|TRBJ2-6|NA|NA
TGTGCCAGCAGCTTGATGGTGAACTCTGGGGCCAACGTCCTGACTTTC
CASSLMVNSGANVLTF
>TRBV4-3|TRBJ1-1|NA|NA
TGCGCCAGCAGCCAAGGGGTGCAGGCAGCCACTGAAGCTTTCTTT
CASSQGVQAATEAFF
>TRBV4-1|TRBJ2-7|TRBD2|medium-sized
TGCGCCAGCAGCCCTAAACTAGCGGGAGACTACGAGCAGTACTTC
CASSPKLAGDYEQYF
>TRBV19|TRBJ2-1|NA|NA
TGTGCCAGTAGTATGGGACTCGGTGGCCTCCCAGAGCAGTTCTTC
CASSMGLGGLPEQFF
>TRBV5-4|TRBJ2-1|NA|NA
TGTGCCAGCAGCGGGGGGAATTACAATGAGCAGTTCTTC
CASSGGNYNEQFF
>TRBV18|TRBJ2-1|NA|NA
TGTGCCAGCTCACCACAGTCCCCGTGGGATGAGCAGTTCTTC
CASSPQSPWDEQFF